This T cell receptor beta chain derives from a study of cytomegalovirus exposure and HLA in healthy donors. As for the study in general: Within the Caucasian-associated ancestry cluster were 65% to 85% of the 350 to 400 genotyped donors. Study observations and caveats: When analyzed later, a missense DCLRE1C variant was found to be linked to TCR beta V- and J-gene trimming.

The PCR had 60 Vbeta and 13 Jbeta primers. Measured with immunoSEQ multiplex PCR; TCRdb has only the in-frame clones, and not every one. The data contain about 89,000 clones, about 85% of them seen just once; the ten biggest clones take up about 7%. Details on this clone: Its antigen is still unknown.

The CDR3 loop spans 15 amino acids. Unmatched junction bases numbered 6, after V lost 2 bases and J lost 3 bases. Germline CDR1 SGHTA, CDR2 FQGTGA. This chain joins TRBV7-3 and TRBJ2-7; 8 bases fit TRBD2. Sequencing was done on a sample of PBMCs. The sequence was obtained from a man between 40 and 49 years old in good health and CMV-seropositive. CDR3 sequence (DNA): TGTGCCAGCAGCTTAGAGGCTAGCGGGTACTACGAGCAGTACTTC. Amino acids: CASSLEASGYYEQYF.